This T cell receptor (beta chain) appears in the sequencing data of a study of cytomegalovirus exposure and HLA in healthy donors (dated by TCRdb to 2017 to 2019). About the full investigation: An earlier analysis of approximately 640 of the donors reported approximately 270 Gb of sequence data and 117 million unique TCR beta sequences from about 179 million T cells. An early release covering roughly 640 HLA-typed donors comprised approximately 290 gigabases of sequencing data and about 90 million unique TCR sequences. Among the approximately 400 genotyped donors, around 81% belonged to the genetic ancestry cluster associated with self-reported Caucasian donors. The study aimed to test whether cataloging public T cell receptors could reveal signatures of past pathogen exposure. The study profiled the T cell repertoires of 500 to 800 subjects by immunosequencing and related them to cytomegalovirus serostatus. Besides the first cohort of hundreds of subjects, a separate validation cohort made up of over a hundred different subjects was used. To predict cytomegalovirus infection status, the study combined high-throughput TCR immunosequencing, statistical association of individual TCRs with disease status, and machine learning. A later analysis re-examined previously published TCR beta repertoires from several hundred donors and added high-resolution HLA genotyping to investigate patterns of TCR occurrence. In the later analysis, no new phenotypic data were used to find candidate immune exposures; instead, reliance was placed on TCR beta sequences and their occurrence across donors. An earlier analysis of 500 to 650 of the donors applied high-throughput TCR beta sequencing to assess whether each TCR beta V gene segment acted as functional or pseudogenic. Alongside the repertoire data, information on donor age, sex, ethnicity and CMV serostatus was compiled. A later genetic analysis used genome-wide SNP genotypes for about 65% of the roughly 670 donors, treating that subset as a discovery cohort. All discovery cohort repertoires had been generated on a single sequencing platform. Both class I and class II loci were covered by HLA typing, at four-digit resolution. Typing coverage varied by locus: roughly 620-630 donors for A, B, C, DRB1 and DQB1; approximately 560 for DQA1; more than 600 for DPA1; roughly 450 for DPB1. Roughly 5 DR-DQ haplotypes were handled as single units for association and clustering because linkage in the cohort was strong. On average, around 200,000 unique TCR beta nucleotide sequences were sequenced per donor among fewer than 500 genotyped donors of the cohort, with roughly 18% of those sequences being non-productive. Study-wide conclusions, independent of this receptor: A later analysis found that HLA-associated TCR beta chains were more clonally expanded and had lower generation probabilities than equally common non-associated chains. In a later analysis, TCR association rates were found to vary across HLA loci, with the most associated TCRs seen for DRB1 alleles and the fewest for HLA-C alleles. According to a later genetic analysis, donors in an Asian-associated ancestry cluster had fewer N-insertions in productive TCRs than the approximately 630-donor mean. The sequencing pipeline was judged likely to have produced a cluster of highly shared sequence variants as a technical artifact. HLA typing was unavailable for some donors at each locus, so association tests used only the typed subset. A later analysis reported that several top co-occurrence clusters appeared linked to parvovirus B19, influenza, CMV and Epstein-Barr virus. The study gave a list of 150 to 200 TCR beta chains associated with cytomegalovirus. CMV serostatus was the only immune exposure information available for the cohort. The cohort was sequenced for TCR beta chains only, and without alpha or paired-chain data the features that could be detected were limited. In an earlier analysis of some 550 of the donors, most TCR beta V segments were observed in productive rearrangements about 87% or about 30% of the time, broadly matching IMGT annotations. A few of the identified cytomegalovirus-associated TCR beta chains were confirmed in vitro to be specific for cytomegalovirus antigens. Strong co-occurrence of HLA alleles, especially DR and DQ, made assigning TCR associations to individual alleles difficult. The classifier was reported to diagnose cytomegalovirus status with high specificity and sensitivity in both the original and validation cohorts. According to the authors, the approach could potentially be generalized to other disease states and immunological phenotypes. In a later genetic analysis, a missense DCLRE1C variant was associated with V-gene and J-gene trimming of TCR beta chains, and the association was replicated in an independent cohort. At a false discovery rate of 0.05, a later analysis linked under 20,000 TCR beta sequences to specific HLA alleles. A later analysis found that most CMV-associated TCR beta chains appeared HLA-restricted, with HLA associations seemingly driven largely by CMV exposure. Because counts were too low, about 18 rarely observed V segments, including chromosome 9 orphons, were excluded from the earlier analysis of about 500 of the donors. Roughly uniform sequencing depth across donors was assumed in presence/absence analyses, although this assumption may not hold. A further reported finding was that TCR beta sequences accurately predicted the HLA-A and HLA-B alleles for most subjects in the first cohort. Linkage disequilibrium might explain the correlated functional status among segregating V segments, but an unknown experimental factor could not be ruled out. Most TCR sequences were observed very rarely across donors, whereas some public TCRs were present in many individuals.

The cohort comprised 710 or so healthy bone marrow donors. At the time of sampling, every cohort member was nominally healthy, though immune exposures that went unrecorded were likely present. The donor was CMV seropositive and belonged to the group of 250 to 300 seropositive cohort members. A peripheral blood sample was provided by each donor, and peripheral blood mononuclear cells were used for TCR beta sequencing. Genomic DNA extraction from the blood cell samples was performed with the Qiagen DNeasy Blood Extraction Kit. This clone appeared a few times. It has no known antigen specificity. Base quality data are lacking; no much larger clone is found one base away. The library relied on the immunoSEQ multiplex PCR assay. The multiplex PCR relied on a mix of 60 forward primers for TCR Vbeta segments and 13 reverse primers for TCR Jbeta segments. Amplification of the CDR3 region of rearranged TCR beta genes was performed with a multiplex PCR assay on genomic DNA. Amplified TCR beta libraries were sequenced as 87-base-pair reads on the Illumina HiSeq System. The study's own analysis went as follows. A later analysis tallied tens of millions of unique TCR beta chains across the roughly 610 repertoires, and roughly 11 million of those chains were shared by two or more donors. A nearest-neighbor algorithm error-corrected the raw reads and collapsed the reads into unique sequences, merging closely related sequences to remove PCR and sequencing errors. Alignment of CDR3 sequences to IMGT reference sequences was used to assign V, D and J gene segments. For a sequence to be retained, at least a six-nucleotide match to both a V gene segment and a J gene segment was required. Rearrangements were classified as productive when the CDR3 lacked stop codons and remained in frame with V and J, and all other rearrangements were classified as non-productive. CDR3 was defined according to IMGT convention as the region running from the second conserved V-encoded cysteine to the conserved J-encoded phenylalanine. Sequences without an unambiguous match to a single V gene segment were excluded from the earlier analysis of 450 to 750 of the donors. In an earlier analysis of a few hundred of the donors, V segments were called functional above 56.7% productive rearrangements and were called segregating when the between-donor standard deviation exceeded 5%. To diagnose cytomegalovirus status from the catalog of TCR beta chain sequences, a statistical classification framework was built. In a later analysis, V and J genes were assigned by comparing TCR nucleotide sequences against IMGT/GENE-DB human TR gene sequences. A later analysis assigned CDR3 sequences and most-parsimonious VDJ recombination scenarios with the TCRdist pipeline. In a later analysis, each TCR beta chain was defined by its CDR3 amino acid sequence together with its V-gene family, and reads lacking a unique V-gene family were excluded. To address suspected cross-contamination and a sequencing artifact, a later analysis removed 550 to 750 highly shared, low-generation-probability nucleotide sequences. In a later analysis, a clonal expansion index was calculated for each public chain from normalized within-repertoire ranks of inferred template counts. In a later analysis, generation probabilities were computed with a VDJ recombination model fitted to out-of-frame rearrangements, and the resulting probabilities were checked against IGoR. A later analysis scored TCR-TCR, TCR-HLA and TCR-CMV co-occurrence with hypergeometric tests, applying a repertoire-size bias correction to TCR pairs. To estimate false discovery rates, a later analysis permuted the HLA or CMV assignments 20 times. In a later analysis, co-occurring TCRs were grouped using DBSCAN, and TCRdist sequence similarity was added for clustering within HLA-allele-positive subsets. For co-occurrence clustering, repertoires with fewer than 30,000 or more than 120,000 public chains were excluded, along with about five repertoires with anomalous nucleotide sharing. TCRdb limited this immuneACCESS table to in-frame rearrangements with V and J called. A share of clones is missing; checked studies link under half to unresolved V genes, and the rest is unexplained. That table gives V, J and clone size, and the DNA gave D and trimming. This sample lists approximately 150,000 clones; approximately 84% were detected once. Of the sample, roughly 5.2% falls within the top ten clones.

This clonotype was sampled from a girl aged 10 to 17 in good health and CMV-seropositive. Sequencing was performed on PBMCs.

The CDR3 is CASSVTGSGNTIYF. In nucleotide form, the sequence is TGTGCCAGCAGTGTGACGGGCTCTGGAAACACCATATATTTT. The chain is encoded by TRBV25-1 joined to TRBJ1-3; no D segment can be confidently identified. From the cysteine up to the phenylalanine, the CDR3 has a length of 14 residues. Only the CDR3 portion is preserved as DNA: 42 bases, with reading frame beginning at the first base. CDR1 and CDR2 are drawn from the germline V gene: MGHDK, SYGVNS. V was cut back by 4 bases and J by 0 bases, leaving a gap of 7 bases between them.